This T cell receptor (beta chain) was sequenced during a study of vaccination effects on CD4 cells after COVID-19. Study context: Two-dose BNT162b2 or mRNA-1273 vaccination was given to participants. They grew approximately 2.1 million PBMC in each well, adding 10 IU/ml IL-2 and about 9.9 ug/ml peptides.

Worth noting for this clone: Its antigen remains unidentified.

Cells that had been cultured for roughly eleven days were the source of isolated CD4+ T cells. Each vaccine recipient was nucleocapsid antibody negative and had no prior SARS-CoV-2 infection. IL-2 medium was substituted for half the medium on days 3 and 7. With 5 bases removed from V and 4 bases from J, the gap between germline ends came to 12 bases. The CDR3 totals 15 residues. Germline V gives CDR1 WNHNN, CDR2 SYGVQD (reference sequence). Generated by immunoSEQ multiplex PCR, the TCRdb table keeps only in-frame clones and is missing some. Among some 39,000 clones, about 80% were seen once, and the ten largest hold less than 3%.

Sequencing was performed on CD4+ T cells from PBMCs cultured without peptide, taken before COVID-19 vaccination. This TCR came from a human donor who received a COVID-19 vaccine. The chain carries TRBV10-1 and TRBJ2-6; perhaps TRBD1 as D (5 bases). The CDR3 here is CASSPGISGANVLTF. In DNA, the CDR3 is TGCGCCAGCAGTCCAGGGATCTCAGGGGCCAACGTCCTGACTTTC.